A selection of T cell receptor beta chains follows, all from one sample in a study of OX40 agonist ivuxolimab in advanced cancers. The repertoire was sequenced with immunoSEQ multiplex PCR; TCRdb's copy has only in-frame clones and lacks some. The sample yields about 83,000 clones, around 90% seen once. The sequences come from CD4+ or CD8+ T cells sorted from blood, collected in a trial of the OX40 agonist ivuxolimab. These receptors were obtained from an adult with an advanced solid tumor such as melanoma, head and neck, liver or kidney cancer. Each CDR3 is given with its conserved first and last residue. A D gene is named only where the DNA matches it firmly.

j_call v_call d_call cdr3_aa
TRBJ2-5 TRBV4-1 NA CASSQDPEETQYF
TRBJ2-7 TRBV29-1 NA CSSQGGASYEQYF
TRBJ2-3 TRBV15 TRBD2 CATSYSSGGTGTDTQYF
TRBJ1-3 TRBV4-3 NA CASSQDQGEAVNTIYF
TRBJ2-7 TRBV6-5 TRBD1 CASSFGTAYEQYF
TRBJ1-1 TRBV4-1 NA CASSQEGLMNTEAFF
TRBJ2-3 TRBV6-5 NA CASSSAYSTDTQYF
TRBJ2-5 TRBV28 NA CASSGVSRTDYQETQYF
TRBJ1-3 TRBV10-3 NA CAISESIFPDSGNTIYF
TRBJ2-1 TRBV19 NA CASARGGPSYNEQFF
TRBJ2-5 TRBV6-5 NA CASSYAGRDETQYF
TRBJ2-1 TRBV28 NA CASSSLRGRSYNEQFF